The clone carrying this TCR beta chain was recorded at least ten times. What it binds is not known. These data are taken from a study of T cells in Graves' hyperthyroidism and ophthalmopathy. Whole-study results and caveats: Classification by a 13 V-J model distinguished ophthalmopathy from stable hyperthyroidism.

CDR3 length: 15 residues. CDR1 and CDR2 (germline): SGHTA, FQGNSA. With 5 bases clipped from V and 3 bases from J, the junction kept 7 bases outside the gene matches. Amplified TCR beta CDR3 regions came from RNA transcripts. First-round RT-PCR of the TCR CDR3 relied on the HTBI primer set. TCRdb redid the calling of the multiplex PCR reads with MiXCR, one entry per CDR3 protein. The table shows around 450,000 distinct CDR3 sequences, with roughly an eighth occurring only once. Graves' hyperthyroidism qualified as stable when ophthalmopathy did not progress within 18 months. The diagnoses drew upon clinical symptoms, serum thyroxine and TRAb, thyroid ultrasound and orbital computed tomography.

Material for sequencing was blood. V and J are TRBV7-2 and TRBJ2-7; 10 bases fit TRBD2. The sequence came from a woman aged 18-30 years with Graves' hyperthyroidism. The chain's CDR3 is CASSPPSGRGYEQYF. CDR3 bases: TGTGCCAGCAGCCCCCCTAGCGGGAGAGGCTACGAGCAGTACTTC.